Reported below is one T cell receptor (beta chain). Its antigen remains unknown. Germline assignment: CDR1 SGHDN and CDR2 FVKESK. The V end lost 1 base, the J end lost 0 bases, and 8 bases lay between the germline ends. The CDR3 has 15 residues. Sequencing used immunoSEQ multiplex PCR; TCRdb keeps in-frame clones, though not all of them. The table shows roughly 90,000 clones, with about 90% occurring only once. This entry belongs to a study of OX40 agonist ivuxolimab in advanced cancers. The study, taken as a whole, reports: The study observed clonal expansion of CD4+ and CD8+ blood T cells by week 6 at 0.1 to 3.0 mg/kg.

The clonotype comes from an adult with an advanced solid tumor such as melanoma, head and neck, liver or kidney cancer. This rearrangement joins TRBV14 to TRBJ2-3; unclear D gene. Sequencing was performed on CD4+ or CD8+ T cells sorted from blood, taken in a trial of the OX40 agonist ivuxolimab. CDR3 residues: CASSQVRPSTDTQYF. The CDR3, as DNA: TGTGCCAGCAGCCAAGTACGACCTAGCACAGATACGCAGTATTTT.